This TCR beta chain was profiled in a study of cytomegalovirus exposure and HLA in healthy donors. Primers: 60 Vbeta forward and 13 Jbeta reverse. Measured with immunoSEQ multiplex PCR; TCRdb has only the in-frame clones, and not every one. The sample consists of about 200,000 clones, over 75% of them appearing once. This clone was counted a few times. Its cognate antigen is unknown. Study-level findings and limits: Presence/absence analysis assumed near-uniform sequencing depth across donors. Reports credit the classifier with highly specific, highly sensitive diagnosis of cytomegalovirus status. About 87% or about 30% of the time was how often most TCR beta V segments were productive, according to an earlier analysis.

V was pared by 5 bases and J by 5 bases, with 15 bases between. The V gene's germline CDR1 is SGHTA and CDR2 FQGNSA. The CDR3 extends over 14 amino acids. J is TRBJ2-5 and V is TRBV7-2; tentative D call: TRBD2 (7 bases). The sequenced sample was PBMCs. This clonotype was obtained from a young man in good health and CMV-seronegative. CDR3: CASSPGGGAETQYF. The DNA for the CDR3 is TGTGCCAGCAGCCCCGGAGGGGGGGCCGAGACCCAGTACTTC.